This T cell receptor (beta chain) is drawn from a study of T cells in Graves' hyperthyroidism and ophthalmopathy. What was amplified from RNA transcripts were TCR beta CDR3 regions. A set of HTBI primers served as the primers for a first-round RT-PCR of the TCR CDR3. One entry per CDR3 protein results from TCRdb running MiXCR on the multiplex PCR reads. The sample lists 500,000 or so distinct CDR3 sequences; approximately 16% were seen once. Uncontrolled infections, other autoimmune diseases, pregnancy or lactation led to exclusion of patients. Between the trimmed V and J ends, which lost 0 bases and 6 bases, there was a span of 15 bases. This CDR3 has 15 amino acids. Germline CDR1 SGDLS, CDR2 YYNGEE. Many counts were recorded for this clonotype.

J is TRBJ1-2 and V is TRBV9; no definite D call. The sequenced sample consisted of blood. The receptor was derived from a woman aged 30 to 39 with Graves' ophthalmopathy. The CDR3 is CASSVELRTTHGYTF. The CDR3 DNA reads TGTGCCAGCAGCGTAGAACTAAGGACCACCCATGGCTACACCTTC.